This TCR beta chain was documented in a study of shared clonotypes between healthy human individuals. Study-level results: Compared with clonotypes that all four donors shared, non-shared clonotypes had lower generation probabilities.

Division of CD4+ cells produced a CD45RA+ naive subset and a CD45RA-negative memory subset. The deep-level immunoSEQ assay was used. The assay was immunoSEQ multiplex PCR, and TCRdb's table has in-frame clones only and misses some. The repertoire holds about 980,000 clones, with about 80% as singletons. As concerns this clone: The antigen remains unidentified.

The sequence was collected from a man younger than 35 in good health. The source material was memory CD4+ T cells sorted from blood. Subset denoted: CD45RA-negative fraction.

The CDR3 protein is CASTTGRGWNTEAFF. In DNA form, the CDR3 reads TGTGCCAGCACCACAGGGAGGGGATGGAACACTGAAGCTTTCTTT. V usage is TRBV6-1 and J usage is TRBJ1-1; the D gene is possibly TRBD1 (6 bases). Germline CDR1 reads MNHNS; CDR2 reads SASEGT. The CDR3 runs to 15 residues. Trimming took 7 bases from V and 1 from J, leaving 16 bases between them.